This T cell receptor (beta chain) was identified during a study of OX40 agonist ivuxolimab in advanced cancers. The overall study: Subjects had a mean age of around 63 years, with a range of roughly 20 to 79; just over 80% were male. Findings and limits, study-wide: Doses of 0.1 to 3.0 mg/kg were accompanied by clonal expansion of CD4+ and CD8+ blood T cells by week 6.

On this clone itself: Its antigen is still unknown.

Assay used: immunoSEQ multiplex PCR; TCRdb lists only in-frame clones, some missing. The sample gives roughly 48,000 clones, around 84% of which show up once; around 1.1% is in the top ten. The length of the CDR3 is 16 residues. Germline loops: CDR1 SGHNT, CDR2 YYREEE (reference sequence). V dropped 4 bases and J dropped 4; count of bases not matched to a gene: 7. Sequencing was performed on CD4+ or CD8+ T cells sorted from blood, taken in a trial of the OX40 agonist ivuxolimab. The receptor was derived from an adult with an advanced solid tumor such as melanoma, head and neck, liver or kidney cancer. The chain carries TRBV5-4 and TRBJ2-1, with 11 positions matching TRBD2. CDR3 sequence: CASSPMRLAGYNEQFF. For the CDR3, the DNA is TGTGCCAGCAGCCCCATGAGACTAGCGGGATACAATGAGCAGTTCTTC.